One and the same sample provided the 18 T cell receptor beta chains below, sequenced in a study of T cells in Graves' hyperthyroidism and ophthalmopathy. The source material, RNA transcripts, was used to amplify TCR beta CDR3 regions. HTBI primers were employed in a first-round RT-PCR of the TCR CDR3. TCRdb reprocessed the multiplex PCR reads via MiXCR and lists one record per CDR3 protein. The sample comprises 690,000 or so distinct CDR3 sequences, about 17% of which are singletons, and roughly a sixth rests with the top ten. The sample comprised blood. All receptors derive from a woman in her forties or fifties with Graves' hyperthyroidism that later progressed to Graves' ophthalmopathy.

A remark on this clonotype: Mismatch with germline at one junction end may stem from a read error. This chain links TRBV9 with TRBJ1-1; D is unclear. Germline values: CDR1 SGDLS, CDR2 YYNGEE. The CDR3 runs to 13 residues. CDR3 sequence: CVSSVAGYTEAFF. In DNA, the CDR3 is TGTGTCAGCAGCGTAGCGGGGTACACTGAAGCTTTCTTT. The full variable domain, rest sourced from reference TRBV9 and TRBJ1-1, is DSGVTQTPKHLITATGQRVTLRCSPRSGDLSVYWYQQSLDQGLQFLIQYYNGEERAKGNILERFSAQQFPDLHSELNLSSLELGDSALYFCVSSVAGYTEAFFGQGTRLTVV.

This clonotype occurred many times. This chain links TRBV5-1 with TRBJ2-2; 8 bases map to TRBD1. Germline CDR1 is SGHRS and CDR2 is YFSETQ. CDR3 length: 15 residues. V lost 0 bases and J lost 6; bases outside the gene matches: 4. CDR3 sequence reads: CASSLGQGASGELFF. The CDR3 nucleotides are TGCGCCAGCAGCTTGGGCCAGGGGGCGTCCGGGGAGCTGTTTTTT.

V usage is TRBV20-1 and J usage is TRBJ2-3; 8 nucleotides align to TRBD1. This CDR3 contains 16 residues. The germline V gene encodes CDR1 DFQATT and CDR2 SNEGSKA (reference sequence). Losses at the gene ends were 3 bases for V and 1 base for J; bases not matched to a gene: 9. CDR3 region: CSASWWDRRGTDTQYF. The DNA for the CDR3 is TGCAGTGCTAGTTGGTGGGACAGGCGGGGCACAGATACGCAGTATTTT.

This clonotype was seen many times. V usage is TRBV2 and J usage is TRBJ1-1; perhaps TRBD1 as D (5 bases). V was clipped by 8 bases and J by 4 bases, with 14 bases between them. CDR3 length equals 13 residues. Germline-derived CDR1 and CDR2 are SNHLY and FYNNEI. CDR3 nucleotides: TGTGCCAGCGGGGGTGAGGGGTTCACTGAAGCTTTCTTT. Its protein is CASGGEGFTEAFF.

This clonotype was recorded a few times. This chain links TRBV16 with TRBJ1-5; D is unresolved. The CDR3 loop spans 15 amino acids. Trimming took 0 bases from V and 5 from J, leaving 11 bases between them. Germline CDR1 KGHSY, CDR2 FQNENV. The CDR3 DNA sequence: TGTGCCAGCAGCCAATCCCCCCCGGCCGATCAGCCCCAGCATTTT. This codes for CASSQSPPADQPQHF.

There are many counts of this clonotype. The rearrangement joins TRBV18 to TRBJ2-1, with 7 bases matching TRBD1. Germline loops: CDR1 KGHSH, CDR2 LQKENI. J gave up 3 bases and V 2 bases, and 4 bases lay outside the gene matches. CDR3 length: 15 amino acids. CDR3 in amino acids: CASSPDRVDYNEQFF. In DNA, the CDR3 is TGTGCCAGCTCACCAGACAGGGTGGACTACAATGAGCAGTTCTTC.

This clonotype was recorded many times. The chain has TRBV28 and TRBJ2-7; D may be TRBD1 (6 bases). CDR1 and CDR2 (germline): MDHEN, SYDVKM. V was shortened by 10 bases and J by 2 bases, with 18 bases between the two germline ends. The CDR3 is made up of 14 amino acids. The CDR3 coding sequence is TGTGCCATTACACCGGGACAACCGCCCTACGAGCAGTACTTC. It yields the protein CAITPGQPPYEQYF.

This clonotype was observed at least ten times. The chain uses TRBV12-3 or TRBV12-4 and TRBJ1-5, with D perhaps matching TRBD1 (6 bases). The CDR3 covers 16 residues. Between the trimmed V and J ends, which lost 6 bases and 0 bases, there was a span of 15 bases. The CDR3: CASRIQGGDSNQPQHF. Here the CDR3 DNA reads TGTGCCAGCAGGATACAGGGAGGGGATAGCAATCAGCCCCAGCATTTT.

CDR3: CASSEYAERNTEAFF. CDR3 sequence (DNA): TGTGCCAGCAGTGAATATGCCGAAAGGAACACTGAAGCTTTCTTT. The chain combines TRBV25-1 with TRBJ1-1; no definite D call. Trimming took off 0 bases at V and 1 base at J, with 9 bases between the two ends. This CDR3 spans 15 amino acids. Germline CDR1 is MGHDK and CDR2 is SYGVNS.

This clonotype has more than one count but fewer than ten. The chain has TRBV5-6 and TRBJ2-3; tentative D call: TRBD2 (6 bases). V gave up 4 bases and J gave up 5 bases, with 23 bases separating them. CDR1 and CDR2 from the germline V gene are SGHDT and YYEEEE. This CDR3 spans 17 amino acids. The CDR3 DNA reads TGTGCCAGCAGCCTACCCGCCTGGACTACCCAGGGAGATACGCAGTATTTT. It translates to CASSLPAWTTQGDTQYF.

J is TRBJ1-4 and V is TRBV9, with 8 bases that match TRBD1. The V gene's germline CDR1 is SGDLS and CDR2 YYNGEE. The CDR3 extends over 16 amino acids. V shed 3 bases and J 8 bases; nucleotides not matched to a gene: 12. The DNA for the CDR3 is TGTGCCAGCAGCGGCACCGTCCAGGGGGCGGGGGAAAAACTGTTTTTT. This encodes CASSGTVQGAGEKLFF.

This clonotype has ten or more counts. This sequence joins TRBV18 and TRBJ1-2; tentative D call: TRBD1 (5 bases). The V gene lost 1 base and the J gene lost 3 bases, with 12 bases spanning the gap. CDR1 KGHSH and CDR2 LQKENI come from the germline V gene. The CDR3 is 15 amino acids. The CDR3 reads CASSPLERDDYGYTF. CDR3 nucleotides: TGTGCCAGCTCACCACTGGAGAGGGACGACTATGGCTACACCTTC.

The rearrangement uses TRBV19 and TRBJ1-1; no definite D call. Germline V gene data show CDR1 as LNHDA and CDR2 as SQIVND (reference sequence). Trimming left V 5 bases short and J 6 bases short, with 22 bases between. The CDR3 contains 16 residues. The CDR3 DNA is TGTGCCAGTAGTCCCCCAGCAGTCCGAAGTTTGGCTGAAGCTTTCTTT. Amino acid sequence: CASSPPAVRSLAEAFF.

The rearrangement joins TRBV10-1 to TRBJ2-1; 9 bases are a match to TRBD2. The CDR3 consists of 16 residues. Trimming at V came to 2 bases and at J to 8 bases, leaving 10 bases not matched to a gene. Looked up from germline, CDR1 is WNHNN and CDR2 is SYGVQD (reference sequence). CDR3 DNA: TGCGCCAGCAGTGAGGGTAGGGGCGGGGGGGCTGATGAGCAGTTCTTC. Amino acids: CASSEGRGGGADEQFF.

This chain links TRBV27 with TRBJ2-4, with D perhaps matching TRBD1 (6 bases). V dropped 9 bases and J dropped 6 bases, with 15 bases sitting between them. The CDR3 covers 13 residues. Germline CDR1 and CDR2: MNHEY and SMNVEV (reference sequence). The chain's CDR3 is CASARARGNIQYF. The CDR3 nucleotides are TGTGCCAGTGCACGGGCCAGGGGAAACATTCAGTACTTC.

V usage is TRBV7-8 and J usage is TRBJ1-2, with a possible D match to TRBD1 (6 bases). Germline CDR1 and CDR2: SGHVS and FQNEAQ. Trimming cost V 0 bases and J 6 bases, with 14 bases left between them. The CDR3 length is 15 residues. CDR3 region: CASSLAITGLDGYTF. The DNA for the CDR3 is TGTGCCAGCAGCTTAGCCATAACAGGGTTAGATGGCTACACCTTC.

This sequence joins TRBV19 and TRBJ1-6; 7 positions agree with TRBD1. With 6 bases clipped from V and 6 bases from J, the junction kept 5 bases outside the gene matches. The CDR3 sequence is 14 residues long. Germline V gene sequence: CDR1 LNHDA, CDR2 SQIVND (reference sequence). The CDR3 DNA sequence: TGTGCCAGTAGGAGACAGGGTGTTAATTCACCCCTCCACTTT. Protein sequence: CASRRQGVNSPLHF.

This clonotype was seen a handful of times. The chain recombines TRBV13 with TRBJ2-7, with D possibly matching TRBD1 (5 bases). The CDR3 spans 14 residues. From germline, CDR1 is PRHDT and CDR2 FYEKMQ (reference sequence). Trimming left V 0 bases short and J 3 bases short, with 9 bases between. The CDR3 is CASSLGSGNYEQYF. In nucleotides, the CDR3 is TGTGCCAGCAGCTTAGGGTCAGGGAACTACGAGCAGTACTTC.